Listed below are T cell receptor beta chains from one sample, sequenced in a study of blood T cells in healthy people across ages. TCRdb re-analysed the 5' RACE reads in MiXCR, keeping a single row per CDR3 protein. The sample carries about 2 million distinct CDR3 sequences, roughly 52% recorded once. The specimen was blood. All receptors derive from a woman aged 40 to 49 in good health. CDR3s include the opening cysteine and the closing phenylalanine or tryptophan.

J gene	V gene	CDR3 length	CDR3 protein
TRBJ2-5	TRBV5-1	13	CASSLGFGETQYF
TRBJ2-7	TRBV10-2	12	CASTGTENEQYF
TRBJ2-3	TRBV6-1	17	CASSDRWGTIRADTQYF
TRBJ2-7	TRBV27	16	CASSPGEARWKGEQYF
TRBJ2-5	TRBV11-1	14	CASSLEGGAETQYF
TRBJ2-1	TRBV4-3	15	CASSQLRGDYNEQFF
TRBJ1-5	TRBV7-8	17	CASSLEDLGGSNQPQHF
TRBJ2-5	TRBV7-2	15	CASSLESGVVKTQYF
TRBJ2-5	TRBV20-1	13	CSALDHLAYEQHF
TRBJ2-1	TRBV29-1	15	CSVVSAGGLPGEQFF
TRBJ2-7	TRBV4-1	13	CASSQPPGNEQYF
TRBJ2-6	TRBV20-1	20	CSARLVVVGQGVSGANVLTF
TRBJ2-1	TRBV6-6	13	CASSYSRDGEQFF
TRBJ1-2	TRBV28	12	CASSSRVGGYTF
TRBJ2-3	TRBV28	13	CASMDGSTDTQYF
TRBJ2-6	TRBV7-2	18	CASSVRLAGDPGANVLTF
TRBJ1-5	TRBV27	13	CASSRISNQPQHF
TRBJ2-7	TRBV7-8	12	CASSLAEIEQYF
TRBJ2-7	TRBV6-1	15	CASSNWTIPPYEQYF
TRBJ2-5	TRBV7-9	15	CASSHSGLAGNEQYF
TRBJ2-7	TRBV5-5	14	CASSLGLAFHEQYF
TRBJ1-1	TRBV29-1	14	CSVLTGGLNTEAFF
TRBJ1-2	TRBV27	16	CASSLWGEQGSGGYTF
TRBJ2-1	TRBV20-1	14	CSARLAGINNEQFF
TRBJ2-5	TRBV25-1	16	CASSVLGQGDQETQYF
TRBJ2-7	TRBV29-1	14	CSVEVGQVPYEQYF
TRBJ2-7	TRBV27	13	CASSRQNSYEQYF